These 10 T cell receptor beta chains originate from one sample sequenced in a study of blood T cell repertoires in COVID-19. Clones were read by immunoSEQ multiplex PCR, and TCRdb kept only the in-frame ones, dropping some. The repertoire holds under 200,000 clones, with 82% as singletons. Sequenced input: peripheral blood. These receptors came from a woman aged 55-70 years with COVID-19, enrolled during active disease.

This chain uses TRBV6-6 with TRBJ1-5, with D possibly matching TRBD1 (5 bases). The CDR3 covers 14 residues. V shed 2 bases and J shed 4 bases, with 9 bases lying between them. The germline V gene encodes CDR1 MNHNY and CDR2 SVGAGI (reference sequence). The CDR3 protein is CASSYDSSNQPQHF. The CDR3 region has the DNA TGTGCCAGCAGTTACGACAGCAGTAATCAGCCCCAGCATTTT.

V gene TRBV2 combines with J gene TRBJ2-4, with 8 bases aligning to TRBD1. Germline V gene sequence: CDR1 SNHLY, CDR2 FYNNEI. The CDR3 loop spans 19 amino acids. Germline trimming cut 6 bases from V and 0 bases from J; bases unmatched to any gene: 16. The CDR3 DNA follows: TGTGCCAGCAGCTGGGCAGGGACAGGTGACTTCCTAGCCAAAAACATTCAGTACTTC. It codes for CASSWAGTGDFLAKNIQYF.

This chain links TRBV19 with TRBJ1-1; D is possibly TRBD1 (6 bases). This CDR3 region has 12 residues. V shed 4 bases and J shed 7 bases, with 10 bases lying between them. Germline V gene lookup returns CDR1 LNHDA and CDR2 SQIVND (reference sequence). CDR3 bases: TGTGCCAGTAGTAAAGGACAGAATGAAGCTTTCTTT. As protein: CASSKGQNEAFF.

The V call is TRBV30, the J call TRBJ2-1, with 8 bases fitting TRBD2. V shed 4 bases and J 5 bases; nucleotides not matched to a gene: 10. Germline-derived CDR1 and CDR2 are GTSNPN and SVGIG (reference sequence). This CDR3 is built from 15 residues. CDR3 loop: CAWTPGLAGNNEQFF. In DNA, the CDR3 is TGTGCCTGGACCCCCGGCTTAGCGGGAAACAATGAGCAGTTCTTC.

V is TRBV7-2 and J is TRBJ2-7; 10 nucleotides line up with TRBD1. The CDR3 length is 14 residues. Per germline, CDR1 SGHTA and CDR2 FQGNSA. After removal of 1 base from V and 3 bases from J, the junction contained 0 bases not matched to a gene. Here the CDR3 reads CASSLGDRGYEQYV. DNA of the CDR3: TGTGCCAGCAGCTTAGGGGACAGGGGCTACGAGCAGTACGTC.

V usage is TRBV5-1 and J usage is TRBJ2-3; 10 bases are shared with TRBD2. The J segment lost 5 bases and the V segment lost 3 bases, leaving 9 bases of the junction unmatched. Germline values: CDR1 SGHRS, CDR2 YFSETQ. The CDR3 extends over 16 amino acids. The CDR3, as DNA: TGCGCCAGCAGCTCGCTTGGGACTAGCGTTGGAGATACGCAGTATTTT. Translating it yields CASSSLGTSVGDTQYF. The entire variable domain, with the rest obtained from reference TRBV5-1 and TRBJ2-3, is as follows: KAGVTQTPRYLIKTRGQQVTLSCSPISGHRSVSWYQQTPGQGLQFLFEYFSETQRNKGNFPGRFSGRQFSNSRSEMNVSTLELGDSALYLCASSSLGTSVGDTQYFGPGTRLTVL.

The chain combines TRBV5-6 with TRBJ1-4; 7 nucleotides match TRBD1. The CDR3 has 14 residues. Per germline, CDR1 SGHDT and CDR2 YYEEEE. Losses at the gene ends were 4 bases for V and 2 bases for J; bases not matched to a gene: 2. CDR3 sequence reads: CASSKTGTNEKLFF. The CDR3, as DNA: TGTGCCAGCAGCAAGACAGGGACTAATGAAAAACTGTTTTTT.

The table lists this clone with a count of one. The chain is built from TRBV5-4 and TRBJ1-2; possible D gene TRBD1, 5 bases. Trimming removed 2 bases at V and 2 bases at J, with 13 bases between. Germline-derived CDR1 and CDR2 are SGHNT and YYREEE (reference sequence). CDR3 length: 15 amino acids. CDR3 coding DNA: TGTGCCAGCAGCTTCACCAGGGCGGGGAACTATGGCTACACCTTC. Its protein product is CASSFTRAGNYGYTF.

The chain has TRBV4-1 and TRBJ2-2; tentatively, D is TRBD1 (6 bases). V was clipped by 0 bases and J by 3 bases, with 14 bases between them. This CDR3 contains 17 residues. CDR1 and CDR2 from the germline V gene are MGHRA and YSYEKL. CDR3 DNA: TGCGCCAGCAGCCAAGATTTCAGGGGCTTAGACACCGGGGAGCTGTTTTTT. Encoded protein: CASSQDFRGLDTGELFF.

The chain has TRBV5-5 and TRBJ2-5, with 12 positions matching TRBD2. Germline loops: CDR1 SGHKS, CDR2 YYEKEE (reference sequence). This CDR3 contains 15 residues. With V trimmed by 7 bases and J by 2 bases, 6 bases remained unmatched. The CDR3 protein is CASSRTSGIQETQYF. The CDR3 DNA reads TGTGCCAGCTCTAGGACTAGCGGGATACAAGAGACCCAGTACTTC. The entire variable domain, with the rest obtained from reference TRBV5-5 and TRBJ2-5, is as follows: DAGVTQSPTHLIKTRGQQVTLRCSPISGHKSVSWYQQVLGQGPQFIFQYYEKEERGRGNFPDRFSARQFPNYSSELNVNALLLGDSALYLCASSRTSGIQETQYFGPGTRLLVL.